This TCR beta chain was captured in a study of cytomegalovirus exposure and HLA in healthy donors. Background on the study: There were nearly 120 million unique TCR beta sequences, drawn from approximately 180 million T cells, in an earlier analysis.

Only one count was recorded for this clone. Its antigen is undetermined. V was clipped by 3 bases and J by 1 base, with 13 bases between them. This CDR3 comprises 16 residues. CDR1 is MDHEN and CDR2 is SYDVKM in the germline V gene. Study observations and caveats: TCR beta V segments were, for the most part, productive about 90% or about 30% of the time in an earlier analysis.

The PCR used 60 Vbeta and 13 Jbeta primers. This table comes from immunoSEQ multiplex PCR, and its TCRdb copy is limited to in-frame clones, with some not included. The sample contains 150,000 to 200,000 clones, roughly 77% of which appear only once. The V call is TRBV28, the J call TRBJ1-5; perhaps TRBD1 as D (6 bases). Source material: PBMCs. This receptor was identified in a woman aged 40 to 49 in good health and CMV-seropositive. As DNA, the CDR3 is TGTGCCAGCAGTTTGGGGGGGAGGGGGAGCAATCAGCCCCAGCATTTT. Amino acid sequence: CASSLGGRGSNQPQHF.